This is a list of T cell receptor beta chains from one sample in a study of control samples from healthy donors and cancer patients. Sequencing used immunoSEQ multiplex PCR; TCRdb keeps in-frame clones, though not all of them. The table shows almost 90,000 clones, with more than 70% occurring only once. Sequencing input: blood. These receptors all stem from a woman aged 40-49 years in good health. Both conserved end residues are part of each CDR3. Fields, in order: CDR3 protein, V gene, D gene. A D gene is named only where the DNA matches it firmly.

CASSPPRGGNTGELFF | TRBV18 | NA
CASSYSIGGSTDTQYF | TRBV6-5 | NA
CASSRQGGMNTEAFF | TRBV6-5 | TRBD1
CASSGPGLDQPQHF | TRBV7-9 | NA
CASSDQGAEETQYF | TRBV9 | TRBD1
CASRPDSYQPQHF | TRBV28 | NA
CASSTGSPSPLHF | TRBV7-2 | NA
CASSLWRGNTEAFF | TRBV7-8 | NA
CASSGVERTNTGELFF | TRBV25-1 | NA
CASSPGTPYGYTF | TRBV5-1 | NA
CASSKIGQGLEQFF | TRBV9 | TRBD1
CASSAAGTPNNEQFF | TRBV9 | NA
CASSAPGQGPGYTF | TRBV6-2/TRBV6-3 | TRBD1
CSVVGQGLNYGYTF | TRBV29-1 | NA
CASSQDPTYEQYF | TRBV4-3 | NA
CASNRGHTQYF | TRBV5-6 | NA
CASSLVTMGFGAGNTIYF | TRBV7-2 | NA
CASSEFGTEAFF | TRBV25-1 | NA
CASSRRLAGGLIDEQYF | TRBV7-2 | TRBD2
CASTRDPEAFF | TRBV2 | NA
CASSPSGATDTQYF | TRBV3-1/TRBV3-2 | TRBD2
CASRGSNQPQHF | TRBV12-3/TRBV12-4 | NA
CASSLSGTQYF | TRBV12-3/TRBV12-4 | NA
CASMPGNTGELFF | TRBV2 | NA
CASSPEAGGSFREQFF | TRBV13 | TRBD2
CASSLLSTSGAQETQYF | TRBV5-1 | TRBD2
CASTGLNQPQHF | TRBV5-8 | NA
CASSSLKFRTEAFF | TRBV28 | NA
CATSFGQGENTEAFF | TRBV15 | TRBD1
CASSPGVSSYEQYF | TRBV3-1/TRBV3-2 | NA
CASSLERPAGVWNEQFF | TRBV11-3 | TRBD2
CASSFRRGNYEQYF | TRBV5-6 | TRBD2
CASSWGLGTQYF | TRBV7-2 | NA
CASSQAGNTIYF | TRBV4-3 | NA
CASSQDRTGYSYGYTF | TRBV4-1 | NA
CASSWRGYTEAFF | TRBV5-8 | NA
CASSTRRGPQYF | TRBV5-6 | NA
CASSQGAAGDKNIQYF | TRBV6-6 | TRBD2
CASSPGGRGDTEAFF | TRBV5-1 | TRBD1
CASLGISVAGELFF | TRBV2 | NA
CASSLAPAGGPSSYEQYF | TRBV7-8 | TRBD2
CASSEDGAQNTGELFF | TRBV9 | NA
CSAASGGGYTF | TRBV29-1 | TRBD1
CASSGFRSSTDTQYF | TRBV19 | NA
CASSEWAGSGNSPLHF | TRBV25-1 | NA
CASSESTGSDTQYF | TRBV10-1 | TRBD1
CASSYGGRETQYF | TRBV6-5 | NA
CAAQWGAGNEQFF | TRBV10-3 | NA
CASSFIGHGYTF | TRBV12-3/TRBV12-4 | NA
CASSPGVSGTDTQYF | TRBV18 | NA
CASSIREGAGELFF | TRBV19 | TRBD2